This is a list of T cell receptor beta chains from one sample in a study of identical twins. Each CDR3 protein is one row after TCRdb ran MiXCR on the 5' RACE reads. The sample gives approximately 890,000 distinct CDR3 sequences, 9% to 15% of which show up once; around 1.5% is in the top ten. This sample also belongs to another study, concerning yellow fever vaccine responses in identical twins.

The sample taken for sequencing was PBMCs. The receptors derive from a young woman in good health. Each CDR3 is given with its conserved first and last residue. The D gene is left open where the match is weak. Clone size is stated in some rows and not others, as once, few, many or a class when expanded.

D	size	V	J	DNA	CDR3
-	many	TRBV27	TRBJ2-7	TGTGCCAGCAGTTTGGCCAGGAGTTACGAGCAGTACTTC	CASSLARSYEQYF
TRBD1	many	TRBV29-1	TRBJ2-1	TGCAGCGCTGACAGGGGACTTACTTACAATGAGCAGTTCTTC	CSADRGLTYNEQFF
TRBD1	few	TRBV4-2	TRBJ2-1	TGTGCCAGCAGCCAAGTTTCCACGGGACAGGGGGCATTTGAGCAGTTCTTC	CASSQVSTGQGAFEQFF
-	-	TRBV29-1	TRBJ1-1	TGCAGCGTTGAAGATCTGTGGGAAGCTTTCTTT	CSVEDLWEAFF
-	once	TRBV9	TRBJ1-1	TGTGCCAGCAGCCCCCGGGTAGGAACGAACACTGAAGCTTTCTTT	CASSPRVGTNTEAFF
TRBD1	-	TRBV4-1	TRBJ2-7	TGCGCCAGCAGCCAACTTCATATGACAGGGGCGGACTACGAGCAGTACTTC	CASSQLHMTGADYEQYF
-	many	TRBV18	TRBJ2-3	TGTGCCAGCTCGCGTTCGGGGGCAGATACGCAGTATTTT	CASSRSGADTQYF
TRBD1	few	TRBV24-1	TRBJ2-7	TGTGCCACCAGTGACCCGGGACAGGGATCTGGGGAGCAGTACTTC	CATSDPGQGSGEQYF
-	many	TRBV5-1	TRBJ2-1	TGCGCCAGCAGCTTCGCCTATGAGCAGTTCTTC	CASSFAYEQFF
-	few	TRBV9	TRBJ2-1	TGTGCCAGCAGCGTAGGGGCGGGGCCGAAATACAATGAGCAGTTCTTC	CASSVGAGPKYNEQFF
-	-	TRBV5-1	TRBJ2-2	TGCGCCAGCAGTAGGAGGGGCGATTGGGTCACCGGGGAGCTGTTTTTT	CASSRRGDWVTGELFF
-	few	TRBV3-1	TRBJ1-1	TGTGCCAGCAGCCCTCTTGAAGGGGGCACTGAAGCTTTCTTT	CASSPLEGGTEAFF
-	few	TRBV4-1	TRBJ1-4	TGCGCCAGCAGCCAAGTGTGGATGAATGAAAAACTGTTTTTT	CASSQVWMNEKLFF
-	many	TRBV12-3/TRBV12-4	TRBJ2-1	TGTGCCAGCAGAATAAGGACCTACAATGAGCAGTTCTTC	CASRIRTYNEQFF
-	-	TRBV6-2/TRBV6-3	TRBJ1-5	TGTGCCAGCAGTTACTCGATGGCAGATTATAGCAATCAGCCCCAGCATTTT	CASSYSMADYSNQPQHF
TRBD2	many	TRBV12-3/TRBV12-4	TRBJ2-1	TGTGCCAGCAGTTCGGAGCGGGGGCTGGGCAATGAGCAGTTCTTC	CASSSERGLGNEQFF
-	few	TRBV29-1	TRBJ2-7	TGCAGCGTGGTCGTCGGGGATCTGGGCTACGAGCAGTACTTC	CSVVVGDLGYEQYF
TRBD1	many	TRBV3-1	TRBJ1-1	TGTGCCAGCAGCTCACAGGGGGCCTTGGGCACTGAAGCTTTCTTT	CASSSQGALGTEAFF
-	-	TRBV5-5	TRBJ1-2	TGTGCCAGCAGCTCTACCTGGGGAGCTAACTATGGCTACACCTTC	CASSSTWGANYGYTF
-	-	TRBV20-1	TRBJ1-5	TGCAGTGCTAGAGATCCGGCCGGATCATCGCCCCAGCATTTT	CSARDPAGSSPQHF
-	many	TRBV3-1	TRBJ2-7	TGTGCCAGCAGCCCCTGGGACTCCTCTACCGAGCAGTACTTC	CASSPWDSSTEQYF
-	few	TRBV24-1	TRBJ2-1	TGTGCCACGTCACCTAGGTCAAACAATGAGCAGTTCTTC	CATSPRSNNEQFF
-	-	TRBV6-2/TRBV6-3	TRBJ1-5	TGTGCCAGCAGTCAAGGGACATTAAATCAGCCCCAGCATTTT	CASSQGTLNQPQHF
TRBD1	few	TRBV27	TRBJ1-1	TGTGCCAGCCCTGGGGCGGGACAGGTCAACACTGAAGCTTTCTTT	CASPGAGQVNTEAFF
-	-	TRBV5-1	TRBJ2-1	TGCGCCAGCAGCGCCCCCGACAGGACGGGTCTTGAGCAGTTCTTC	CASSAPDRTGLEQFF
TRBD1	-	TRBV25-1	TRBJ2-5	TGTGCCAGCAGTGACTTTGGGTACGCGCCAGGGGGCGGTTTGCTAGACCAAGAGACCCAGTACTTC	CASSDFGYAPGGGLLDQETQYF
-	-	TRBV5-1	TRBJ2-6	TGCGCCAGCAGCTGGGGCACAGGCTCTGGGGCCAACGTCCTGACTTTC	CASSWGTGSGANVLTF
TRBD1	-	TRBV20-1	TRBJ1-2	TGCAGTGCTAGAGATCGGGGACAGGGGGTTGGCTACACCTTC	CSARDRGQGVGYTF
-	few	TRBV12-3/TRBV12-4	TRBJ2-5	TGTGCCAGCAAAATATGGGGTCGAGAGACCCAGTACTTC	CASKIWGRETQYF
-	few	TRBV3-1	TRBJ2-1	TGTGCCAGCAGCCAAGATGGCACAGGCCCCTACAATGAGCAGTTCTTC	CASSQDGTGPYNEQFF
-	many	TRBV12-3/TRBV12-4	TRBJ1-3	TGTGCCAGCAGCCTAGCGACAGCTGGAAACACCATATATTTT	CASSLATAGNTIYF
-	-	TRBV7-2	TRBJ1-2	TGTGCCAGCAGCCGACAGAGCTATGGCTACACCTTC	CASSRQSYGYTF
TRBD2	few	TRBV12-3/TRBV12-4	TRBJ2-1	TGTGCCAGCAGGGGGACTAGCGGGAGTCCCTACAATGAGCAGTTCTTC	CASRGTSGSPYNEQFF
TRBD2	-	TRBV20-1	TRBJ2-1	TGCAGTGCTAGAGTCCGGACTAGTGGCTCCTACAATGAGCAGTTCTTC	CSARVRTSGSYNEQFF
TRBD1	many	TRBV5-6	TRBJ2-4	TGTGCCAGCAGCATTCCCGGGACAGGGGCTCTAGCCAAAAACATTCAGTACTTC	CASSIPGTGALAKNIQYF
TRBD2	-	TRBV5-1	TRBJ2-5	TGCGCCAGCAGGGCCGGGACTAGCGGCGAGACCCAGTACTTC	CASRAGTSGETQYF